This T cell receptor (beta chain) was observed in a study of T cell repertoires in cytomegalovirus infection. Overall study: HLA-B-restricted CMV epitopes that are well studied were used alongside recently identified HLA-C-restricted ones. Public TCR beta signatures provided an indication of both CMV infection and a matching HLA type.

TCRdb analysed the reads with MiXCR anew, one entry per CDR3 protein. The sample contains fewer than 950,000 distinct CDR3 sequences, about 30% of which appear only once. Concerning this clonotype itself: Its antigen remains unknown.

Germline assignment: CDR1 DFQATT and CDR2 SNEGSKA (reference sequence). This CDR3 is built from 15 residues. V shed 1 base and J shed 0 bases, with 10 bases lying between them. Regarding the study as a whole: Individuals carrying CMV plus the relevant HLA were identified by cumulative frequency of public TCR beta families. Dominant in the ex vivo response were TCR beta clonotypes restricted by HLA-C and specific for CMV.

This specimen was cultured CD8+ T cells from PBMCs, taken from culture after CMV antigen stimulation. This clonotype originated in a human donor in good health (CMV status not recorded). Some clones in this sample may be carry-over from other donors' samples. The V and J genes are TRBV20-1 and TRBJ2-1; a possible D gene is TRBD2 (5 bases). In DNA, the CDR3 is TGCAGTGCTAGAGTAAAGCGGAGCTCCTACAATGAGCAGTTCTTC. Translation gives CSARVKRSSYNEQFF.